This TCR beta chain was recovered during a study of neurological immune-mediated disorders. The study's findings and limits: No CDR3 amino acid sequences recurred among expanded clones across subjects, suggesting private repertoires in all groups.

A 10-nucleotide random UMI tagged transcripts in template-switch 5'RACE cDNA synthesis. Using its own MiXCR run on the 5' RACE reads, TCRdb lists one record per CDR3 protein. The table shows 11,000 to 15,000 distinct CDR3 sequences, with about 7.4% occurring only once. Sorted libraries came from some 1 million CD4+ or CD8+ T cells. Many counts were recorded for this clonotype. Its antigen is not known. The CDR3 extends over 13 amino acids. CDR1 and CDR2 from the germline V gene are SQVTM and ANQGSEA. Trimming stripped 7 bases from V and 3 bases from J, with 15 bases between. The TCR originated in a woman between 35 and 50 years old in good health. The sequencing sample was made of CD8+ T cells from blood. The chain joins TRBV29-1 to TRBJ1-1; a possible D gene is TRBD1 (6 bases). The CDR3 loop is CSGRDTFYTEAFF. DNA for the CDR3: TGCAGCGGACGGGACACCTTTTACACTGAAGCTTTCTTT.